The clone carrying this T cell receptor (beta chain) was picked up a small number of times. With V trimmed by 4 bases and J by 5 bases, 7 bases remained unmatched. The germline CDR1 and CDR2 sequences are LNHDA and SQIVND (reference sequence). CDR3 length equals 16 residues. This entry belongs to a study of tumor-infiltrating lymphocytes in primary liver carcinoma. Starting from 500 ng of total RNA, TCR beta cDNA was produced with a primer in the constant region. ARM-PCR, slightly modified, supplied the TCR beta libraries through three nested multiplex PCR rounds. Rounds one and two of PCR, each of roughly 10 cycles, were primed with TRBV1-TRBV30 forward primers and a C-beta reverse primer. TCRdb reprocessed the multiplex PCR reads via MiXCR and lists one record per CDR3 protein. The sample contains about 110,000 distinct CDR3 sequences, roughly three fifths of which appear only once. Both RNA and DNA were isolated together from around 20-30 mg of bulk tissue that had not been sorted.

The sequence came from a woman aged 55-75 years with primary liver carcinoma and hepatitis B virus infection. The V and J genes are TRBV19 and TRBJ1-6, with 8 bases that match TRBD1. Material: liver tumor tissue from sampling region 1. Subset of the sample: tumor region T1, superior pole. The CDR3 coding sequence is TGTGCCAGTAGTACCACAGGGGGTCGAAATAATTCACCCCTCCACTTT. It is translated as CASSTTGGRNNSPLHF.